Below are 5 T cell receptor beta chains sequenced from a single sample in a study of human versus mouse CDR3 diversity and MHC coevolution. Profiling relied on immunoSEQ multiplex PCR, and the TCRdb table lists in-frame clones only, not all of them. The sample yields 60,000 to 95,000 clones, 85% to 95% seen once. The specimen was naive CD4+ T cells from blood. Subset of the sample: CD45RO-negative CD62L-positive naive CD4 T cells. Receptor source: a person aged 25 to 75 in good health.

This clone was seen once. The chain links TRBV18 to TRBJ2-7, with D possibly matching TRBD2 (6 bases). V gave up 3 bases and J gave up 0 bases, with 9 bases separating them. This CDR3 spans 14 amino acids. CDR1 and CDR2 from the germline V gene are KGHSH and LQKENI. The CDR3 region has the DNA TGTGCCAGCTCACCGGGACTTTTCTCCTACGAGCAGTACTTC. It encodes CASSPGLFSYEQYF.

The rearrangement links TRBV5-1 to TRBJ2-7; TRBD1 matches 9 bases. The CDR3 extends over 17 amino acids. Germline V gives CDR1 SGHRS, CDR2 YFSETQ. J gave up 4 bases and V 3 bases, and 14 bases lay outside the gene matches. CDR3 in amino acids: CASSSSQWGQGSYEQYF. The CDR3 nucleotides read TGCGCCAGCAGCTCTTCCCAATGGGGACAGGGATCTTACGAGCAGTACTTC.

The chain carries TRBV19 and TRBJ2-5, with TRBD1 as a possible D gene (6 bases). The last part of the DNA fits TRBJ2-7 better; the J call may be wrong. CDR3 size: 18 residues. Germline V gene sequence: CDR1 LNHDA, CDR2 SQIVND (reference sequence). CDR3 nucleotides: TGTGCCAGTAGACCTGATGGTGCTGGGACACCTAGCTCCTACGAGCAGTACTTC. Its translation: CASRPDGAGTPSSYEQYF.

This chain links TRBV5-5 with TRBJ2-3; 7 bases agree with TRBD1. The V and J ends lost 0 bases and 5 bases, in that order; junction bases with no gene match: 6. This CDR3 is built from 15 residues. CDR1 and CDR2 (germline): SGHKS, YYEKEE (reference sequence). CDR3 residues: CASSLGAGGQDTQYF. CDR3 bases: TGTGCCAGCAGCTTGGGGGCAGGGGGTCAAGATACGCAGTATTTT.

The chain employs TRBV10-3 and TRBJ1-3; 8 bases line up with TRBD1. Trimming cost V 3 bases and J 4 bases; bases outside gene matches: 14. This CDR3 comprises 18 residues. The germline gives CDR1 ENHRY, CDR2 SYGVKD. The CDR3 loop reads CAISDAMRTGPQGNTIYF. The CDR3 DNA follows: TGTGCCATCAGTGACGCCATGAGGACAGGGCCACAAGGAAACACCATATATTTT.